A selection of T cell receptor beta chains follows, all from one sample in a study of control samples from healthy donors and cancer patients. Sequencing used immunoSEQ multiplex PCR; TCRdb keeps in-frame clones, though not all of them. The sample yields 70,000 to 95,000 clones, approximately 89% seen once. The specimen sequenced was blood. These receptors all stem from a woman in her twenties or thirties in good health. CDR3s include the opening cysteine and the closing phenylalanine or tryptophan. A D gene is named only where the DNA matches it firmly. Not all rows give a size; the values are once, few, many and, for expanded clones, a class.

>TRBD1|TRBV5-4|NA|TRBJ1-3
CASSRRATGGPGNTIYF
TGTGCCAGCTCACGGAGGGCGACAGGGGGTCCCGGAAACACCATATATTTT
>NA|TRBV6-4|NA|TRBJ2-3
CASSGGLPDTQYF
TGTGCCAGCAGTGGGGGACTTCCAGATACGCAGTATTTT
>TRBD2|TRBV15|NA|TRBJ2-1
CATSATTSGRRNEQFF
TGTGCCACCAGCGCCACGACTAGCGGGAGACGTAATGAGCAGTTCTTC
>NA|TRBV3-1/TRBV3-2|few|TRBJ2-3
CASSQDFAATDTQYF
TGTGCCAGCAGCCAAGATTTCGCGGCGACAGATACGCAGTATTTT
>NA|TRBV19|once|TRBJ1-2
CASSIGLSLYTF
TGTGCCAGTAGTATCGGACTTAGTCTCTACACCTTC
>NA|TRBV6-5|NA|TRBJ2-7
CASREGASYEQYF
TGTGCCAGCAGGGAGGGGGCCTCCTACGAGCAGTACTTC
>NA|TRBV19|NA|TRBJ1-3
CASRDSSLSGNTIYF
TGTGCCAGTAGGGACAGCTCACTCTCTGGAAACACCATATATTTT
>NA|TRBV5-6|NA|TRBJ1-4
CASSTSEGPTNEKLFF
TGTGCCAGCAGCACCTCAGAGGGCCCAACTAATGAAAAACTGTTTTTT
>NA|TRBV29-1|NA|TRBJ1-2
CSVENRANYGYTF
TGCAGCGTTGAAAACAGGGCTAACTATGGCTACACCTTC
>NA|TRBV7-9|NA|TRBJ2-1
CASSLLGGLNEQFF
TGTGCCAGCAGCTTGTTAGGGGGTCTCAATGAGCAGTTCTTC
>TRBD2|TRBV28|NA|TRBJ2-7
CASSLFVGGGGYEQYF
TGTGCCAGCAGTTTATTTGTGGGCGGGGGGGGGTACGAGCAGTACTTC
>NA|TRBV6-5|NA|TRBJ1-4
CASSYSGREKLFF
TGTGCCAGCAGTTACTCGGGTCGTGAAAAACTGTTTTTT
>NA|TRBV5-6|NA|TRBJ2-7
CASSLQGLEQYF
TGTGCCAGCAGCCTACAGGGACTCGAGCAGTACTTC
>TRBD2|TRBV9|few|TRBJ2-1
CASSARLAASYNEQFF
TGTGCCAGCAGCGCCCGACTAGCGGCTTCCTACAATGAGCAGTTCTTC
>TRBD1|TRBV6-6|NA|TRBJ2-3
CASSGQGSDTQYF
TGTGCCAGCAGCGGACAGGGATCAGATACGCAGTATTTT
>NA|TRBV5-6|NA|TRBJ2-2
CASSAQTGGELFF
TGTGCCAGCAGCGCCCAGACAGGCGGGGAGCTGTTTTTT
>TRBD2|TRBV3-1/TRBV3-2|NA|TRBJ2-3
CASSLGTSGGVTQYF
TGTGCCAGCAGCCTAGGGACTAGCGGGGGAGTTACGCAGTATTTT
>NA|TRBV21-1|NA|TRBJ1-2
CASSARTGWNYGYTF
TGTGCCAGCAGCGCCCGGACAGGGTGGAACTATGGCTACACCTTC
>NA|TRBV9|NA|TRBJ1-5
CASSVESNQPQHF
TGTGCCAGCAGCGTAGAGAGCAATCAGCCCCAGCATTTT
>NA|TRBV9|NA|TRBJ2-2
CASSSRRTDTGELFF
TGTGCCAGCAGCTCGCGGAGGACGGACACCGGGGAGCTGTTTTTT
>NA|TRBV19|medium-sized|TRBJ2-7
CASSISPSVSYEQYF
TGTGCCAGTAGTATATCCCCCTCCGTCTCCTACGAGCAGTACTTC
>NA|TRBV11-3|NA|TRBJ2-1
CASSLGGTYNEQFF
TGTGCCAGCAGCCTCGGTGGGACTTACAATGAGCAGTTCTTC
>NA|TRBV6-5|NA|TRBJ2-7
CASSYSGLRLYEQYF
TGTGCCAGCAGTTACTCGGGACTCCGCCTTTACGAGCAGTACTTC
>NA|TRBV3-1/TRBV3-2|NA|TRBJ1-2
CASSQVDSYGYTF
TGTGCCAGCAGCCAAGTGGATTCCTATGGCTACACCTTC
>TRBD2|TRBV19|once|TRBJ2-1
CASSIDRSGARNNEQFF
TGTGCCAGTAGTATAGATCGGAGCGGGGCCAGGAACAATGAGCAGTTCTTC
>TRBD1|TRBV2|NA|TRBJ1-6
CASSRRTGGDNSPLHF
TGTGCCAGCAGCAGAAGGACAGGGGGGGATAATTCACCCCTCCACTTT
>NA|TRBV4-1|NA|TRBJ1-3
CASSQVRQNLLGGNTIYF
TGCGCCAGCAGCCAAGTAAGACAAAATCTCCTCGGTGGAAACACCATATATTTT
>NA|TRBV6-1|few|TRBJ2-1
CASSEAGPNSEQFF
TGTGCCAGCAGTGAAGCGGGACCCAACAGTGAGCAGTTCTTC
>NA|TRBV12-5|NA|TRBJ2-3
CASGLVTSKTADTQYF
TGTGCTAGTGGTTTGGTGACGTCAAAGACGGCAGATACGCAGTATTTT
>TRBD2|TRBV5-1|NA|TRBJ2-7
CASSWGGSGIYEQYF
TGCGCCAGCAGCTGGGGGGGTAGCGGAATCTACGAGCAGTACTTC
>NA|TRBV29-1|NA|TRBJ1-4
CSVGEGSANEKLFF
TGCAGCGTTGGAGAGGGCTCAGCTAATGAAAAACTGTTTTTT
>NA|TRBV6-2/TRBV6-3|NA|TRBJ1-2
CASSPTADYGYTF
TGTGCCAGCAGCCCGACGGCAGATTATGGCTACACCTTC
>TRBD1|TRBV7-9|NA|TRBJ1-2
CASSLVTGVGYTF
TGTGCCAGCAGCTTAGTTACAGGGGTCGGCTACACCTTC
>TRBD1|TRBV20-1|once|TRBJ2-3
CSASLGRGSKDTQYF
TGCAGTGCTAGTCTCGGCAGGGGGTCCAAAGATACGCAGTATTTT
>NA|TRBV14|NA|TRBJ2-5
CASSQTWSETQYF
TGTGCCAGCAGCCAGACCTGGTCAGAGACCCAGTACTTC
>NA|TRBV5-1|NA|TRBJ1-6
CASSSGARSPLHF
TGCGCCAGCAGCTCGGGAGCGAGGTCACCCCTCCACTTT
>NA|TRBV11-3|NA|TRBJ2-3
CASSLDGNTDTQYF
TGTGCCAGCAGCCTTGATGGCAACACAGATACGCAGTATTTT
>NA|TRBV4-1|NA|TRBJ1-1
CASSQDPGNTEAFF
TGCGCCAGCAGCCAAGATCCGGGGAACACTGAAGCTTTCTTT
>NA|TRBV28|NA|TRBJ1-2
CASRGRYGYTF
TGTGCCAGCAGGGGCCGCTATGGCTACACCTTC
>NA|TRBV14|few|TRBJ1-2
CASSQDLMGDYGYTF
TGTGCCAGCAGCCAAGATCTTATGGGGGACTATGGCTACACCTTC
>NA|TRBV18|NA|TRBJ1-5
CASSPQQVHQPQHF
TGTGCCAGCTCACCACAGCAGGTACATCAGCCCCAGCATTTT
>TRBD2|TRBV6-5|NA|TRBJ2-7
CASSYSAGGTYEQYF
TGTGCCAGCAGTTACTCAGCGGGGGGGACCTACGAGCAGTACTTC
>NA|TRBV1|NA|TRBJ1-2
CTSSQVTGGCANYGYTF
TGCACCAGCAGCCAAGTCACAGGGGGCTGCGCTAACTATGGCTACACCTTC
>NA|TRBV29-1|NA|TRBJ2-1
CSVEDQVTGSYNEQFF
TGCAGCGTTGAAGATCAAGTAACAGGGTCCTACAATGAGCAGTTCTTC
>NA|TRBV4-1|NA|TRBJ1-2
CASSQAGLTNYGYTF
TGCGCCAGCAGCCAAGCAGGGTTGACTAACTATGGCTACACCTTC
>NA|TRBV6-5|NA|TRBJ1-3
CARGGSGNTIYF
TGTGCCAGGGGAGGCTCTGGAAACACCATATATTTT